This T cell receptor (beta chain) was sequenced during a study of blood T cells in healthy people across ages. CDR3 length: 13 amino acids. Trimming cost V 6 bases and J 5 bases, with 13 bases left between them. The second PCR ran roughly 7 to 11 cycles with a sample-barcoded 5' primer and J-beta primers. TCRdb fed the 5' RACE reads into MiXCR, producing one record per CDR3 protein. The profile shows roughly 1.5 million distinct CDR3 sequences, 40% to 45% of them singletons. The source material was blood. The V and J genes are TRBV12-3 or TRBV12-4 and TRBJ1-2; weak D call: TRBD1 (5 bases). The TCR comes from a woman under 30 in good health. CDR3 protein: CASSSERGYGYTF. CDR3 DNA sequence: TGTGCCAGCAGCTCGGAAAGGGGATATGGCTACACCTTC.